This T cell receptor (beta chain) was captured by sequencing in a study of ipilimumab plus nivolumab after autologous stem cell transplantation. Looking at the study overall: The myeloma group: high-risk transplant-naive, or relapse within 3 years after first autologous transplant.

Ipilimumab, 1 mg/kg, started 14 to 28 days after autologous transplant. Libraries were prepared by immunoSEQ multiplex PCR; TCRdb keeps only in-frame clonotypes and omits some of them. The repertoire includes several thousand clones, 80% to 90% of them detected once, and about 4.8% sits in the top ten. CDR3 length: 16 amino acids. Germline assignment: CDR1 MDHEN and CDR2 SYDVKM. Trimming removed 6 bases from V and 6 bases from J; junction bases left unmatched: 11. The material sequenced was PBMCs, taken in a trial of ipilimumab plus nivolumab as post-transplant consolidation. The chain links TRBV28 to TRBJ2-2; 9 bases are shared with TRBD1. This sequence originates from a female donor with multiple myeloma. The CDR3 DNA follows: TGTGCCAGCAGGCCTACACCGGGACAGGGTGCCGGGGAGCTGTTTTTT. This gives the protein CASRPTPGQGAGELFF. The full variable domain, its missing parts supplied by reference TRBV28 and TRBJ2-2, is DVKVTQSSRYLVKRTGEKVFLECVQDMDHENMFWYRQDPGLGLRLIYFSYDVKMKEKGDIPEGYSVSREKKERFSLILESASTNQTSMYLCASRPTPGQGAGELFFGEGSRLTVL.